This T cell receptor beta chain emerged from a study of graft-versus-host responses after intestinal transplantation. Whole-study context: Multivisceral, liver-intestinal, or isolated intestinal grafts were transplanted into recipients. Once they had received anti-thymocyte globulin induction, all recipients took tacrolimus and steroids for around 3 years. Whole-study results and caveats: Circulating GvH clones peaking coincided with falling HvG clones soon after transplant. GvH clones were found in recipient marrow; some appeared first in ileum or blood.

Notes on this clone: The antigen remains undetermined.

Clones were read by immunoSEQ multiplex PCR, and TCRdb kept only the in-frame ones, dropping some. Among some 90,000 clones listed, 80% to 95% were seen once. V was shortened by 4 bases and J by 4 bases, with 12 bases between the two germline ends. CDR3 length: 14 residues. Germline assignment: CDR1 SGHAT and CDR2 FQDESV (reference sequence). Here the sequenced sample was unstimulated CD8+ T cells sorted from spleen or lymph node cells, taken before intestinal transplant. The origin of this receptor is a human donor who received an intestinal transplant. The V and J genes are TRBV11-1 and TRBJ2-3; tentatively, D is TRBD2 (5 bases). CDR3: CASSSWAGPDTQYF. The CDR3 nucleotides read TGTGCCAGCAGCTCCTGGGCGGGCCCAGATACGCAGTATTTT.